Described below is a single T cell receptor (beta chain) sequence and its context. This record belongs to a study of shared clonotypes between healthy human individuals. It was CD45RO-negative cells, positively selected for CCR7, that made up naive CD8 cells, with terminally differentiated effector memory CD45RA+ cells excluded. This CDR3 contains 17 residues. CDR1 and CDR2 (germline): LNHDA, SQIVND (reference sequence). With 3 bases clipped from V and 0 bases from J, the junction kept 5 bases outside the gene matches. The method was immunoSEQ multiplex PCR; TCRdb's version includes in-frame clones alone and lacks a portion of them. This table has about 2,200,000 clones, about 93% appearing once.

The chain is built from TRBV19 and TRBJ2-1; 10 bases match TRBD2. This TCR derives from a man younger than 35 in good health. Some clones in this sample may be carry-over from other donors' samples. Sequenced sample: naive CD8+ T cells from PBMCs. CDR3 residues: CASSMGLALSSYNEQFF. CDR3 nucleotides: TGTGCCAGTAGTATGGGACTAGCGCTGAGCTCCTACAATGAGCAGTTCTTC.